The entry below describes one TCR beta chain. The time point denotes: persistent/refractory GD, antithyroid drugs over 5 years with positive TRAb. RNA from PBMCs was the source of the TCR library. The sample comes from a study of regulatory T cells in long-lasting Graves disease. Study at large: Over 5 years of antithyroid drugs plus positive TSH receptor antibodies defined persistent Graves' disease.

Building of the TCR beta libraries involved iRepertoire HTBI primers and Arm-PCR of CDR3 regions. TCRdb called the multiplex PCR reads again in MiXCR, with one record for every CDR3 protein. The repertoire holds 400,000 or so distinct CDR3 sequences, with about a fifth as singletons. CDR1 and CDR2 from the germline V gene are SEHNR and FQNEAQ (reference sequence). CDR3 length: 15 residues. Trimming took off 0 bases at V and 1 base at J, with 7 bases between the two ends. The sequencing here drew on peripheral blood mononuclear cells (PBMCs), taken when the disease was refractory, from a patient treated with antithyroid drugs. The sequence came from a female donor with Graves disease. The V gene is TRBV7-9, the J gene TRBJ1-3; D call uncertain. Here the CDR3 DNA reads TGTGCCAGCAGCTTAGCGCCGGGATCTGGAAACACCATATATTTT. This encodes CASSLAPGSGNTIYF.